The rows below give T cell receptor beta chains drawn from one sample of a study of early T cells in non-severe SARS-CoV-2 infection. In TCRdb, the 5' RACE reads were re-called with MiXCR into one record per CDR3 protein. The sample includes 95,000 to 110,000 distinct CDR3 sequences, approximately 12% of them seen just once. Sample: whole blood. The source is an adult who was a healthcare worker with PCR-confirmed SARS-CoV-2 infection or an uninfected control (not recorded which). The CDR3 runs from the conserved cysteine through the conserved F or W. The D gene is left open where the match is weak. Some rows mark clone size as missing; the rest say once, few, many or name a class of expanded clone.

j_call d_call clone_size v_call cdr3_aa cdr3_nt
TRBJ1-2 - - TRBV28 CASSLQGSGYTF TGTGCCAGCAGTTTACAGGGTTCTGGCTACACCTTC
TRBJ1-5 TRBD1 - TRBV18 CASSTGTGSNQPQHF TGTGCCAGCTCGACCGGGACAGGGAGCAATCAGCCCCAGCATTTT
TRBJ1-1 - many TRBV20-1 CSAIEGIGFMNTEAFF TGCAGTGCTATAGAAGGGATCGGGTTTATGAACACTGAAGCTTTCTTT
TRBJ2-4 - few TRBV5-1 CASSLEGLAGKNIQYF TGCGCCAGCAGCTTGGAGGGGCTAGCAGGCAAAAACATTCAGTACTTC
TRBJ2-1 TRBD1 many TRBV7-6 CASSLGLSRGKGNEQFF TGTGCCAGCAGCTTAGGTTTGAGCAGGGGGAAGGGCAATGAGCAGTTCTTC
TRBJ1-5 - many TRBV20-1 CSAFNPHSNQPQHF TGCAGTGCTTTTAATCCACATAGCAATCAGCCCCAGCATTTT
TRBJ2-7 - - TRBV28 CASSLSRGIRSREQYF TGTGCCAGCAGTTTATCACGCGGGATAAGGTCCCGCGAGCAGTACTTC
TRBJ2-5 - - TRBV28 CASSHLGTQYF TGTGCCAGCAGTCACCTGGGGACCCAGTACTTC
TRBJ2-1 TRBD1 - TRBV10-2 CASRPGQGVFEQFF TGCGCCAGCAGACCGGGACAGGGGGTTTTCGAGCAGTTCTTC
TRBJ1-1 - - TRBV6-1 CAGSESPIGDTEAFF TGTGCCGGCAGTGAATCGCCCATTGGTGACACTGAAGCTTTCTTT
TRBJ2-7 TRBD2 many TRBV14 CASSLGTTLYEQYF TGTGCCAGCAGTCTCGGGACTACCCTCTACGAGCAGTACTTC
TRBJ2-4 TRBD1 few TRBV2 CASSTGTGGEKVQYF TGTGCCAGCAGTACCGGGACAGGGGGCGAGAAAGTTCAGTACTTC
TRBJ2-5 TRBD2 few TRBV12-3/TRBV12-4 CASSLGLAGMETQYF TGTGCCAGCAGTTTAGGACTAGCGGGAATGGAGACCCAGTACTTC
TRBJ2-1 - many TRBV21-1 CASSTENVGVTYNEQFF TGTGCCAGCAGCACAGAGAATGTAGGAGTCACCTACAATGAGCAGTTCTTC
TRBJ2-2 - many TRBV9 CASSVGGGHPGELFF TGTGCCAGCAGCGTAGGTGGGGGGCATCCCGGGGAGCTGTTTTTT
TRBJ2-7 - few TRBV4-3 CASSQDDRSYEQYF TGCGCCAGCAGCCAAGATGACAGGTCCTACGAGCAGTACTTC
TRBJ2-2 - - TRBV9 CASSVRSNTGELFF TGTGCCAGCAGCGTAAGGTCGAACACCGGGGAGCTGTTTTTT
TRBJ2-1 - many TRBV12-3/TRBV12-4 CASSEFSYNEQFF TGTGCCAGCAGCGAATTCTCCTACAATGAGCAGTTCTTC
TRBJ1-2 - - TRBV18 CASSPPGPNYGYTF TGTGCCAGCTCACCACCGGGACCCAACTATGGCTACACCTTC
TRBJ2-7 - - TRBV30 CAWSPTGLSYEQYF TGTGCCTGGAGTCCTACAGGGCTATCCTACGAGCAGTACTTC
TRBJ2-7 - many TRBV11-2 CASSLGLERAPYEQYF TGTGCCAGCAGCCTGGGTTTGGAGCGGGCCCCCTACGAGCAGTACTTC
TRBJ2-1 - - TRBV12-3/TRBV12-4 CASSLMGRLVPYNEQFF TGTGCCAGCAGTTTAATGGGCCGGCTAGTACCCTACAATGAGCAGTTCTTC
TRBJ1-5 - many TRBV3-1 CASSPRPSGRDSNQPQHF TGTGCCAGCAGCCCCCGGCCGTCGGGGCGCGATAGCAATCAGCCCCAGCATTTT
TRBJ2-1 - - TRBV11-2 CASSLDHGAYEQFF TGTGCCAGCAGCTTAGATCATGGCGCTTATGAGCAGTTCTTC
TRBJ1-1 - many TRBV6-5 CASSYVARGGTEAFF TGTGCCAGCAGTTACGTCGCCAGGGGAGGCACTGAAGCTTTCTTT
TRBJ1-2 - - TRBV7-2 CASSLSPGHNGYGYTF TGTGCCAGCAGCTTGTCCCCGGGACACAATGGCTATGGCTACACCTTC
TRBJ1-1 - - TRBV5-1 CASSLGPQGPTEAFF TGCGCCAGCAGCTTGGGGCCTCAGGGTCCCACTGAAGCTTTCTTT
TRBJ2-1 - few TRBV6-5 CASSYRLGLPWEQFF TGTGCCAGCAGTTACCGCCTGGGACTCCCATGGGAGCAGTTCTTC
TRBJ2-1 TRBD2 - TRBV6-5 CASRLAGGLGEQFF TGTGCCAGCAGACTGGCGGGAGGGCTGGGTGAGCAGTTCTTC
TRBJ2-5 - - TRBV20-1 CSARDRVQETQYF TGCAGTGCTAGAGACAGGGTCCAAGAGACCCAGTACTTC
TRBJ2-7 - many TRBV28 CATYQGGGTYEQYF TGTGCCACCTACCAAGGGGGGGGGACCTACGAGCAGTACTTC
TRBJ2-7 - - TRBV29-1 CSVVFTGRQYF TGCAGCGTTGTTTTTACGGGGAGACAGTACTTC
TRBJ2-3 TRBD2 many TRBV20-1 CSARDGGSGVDTQYF TGCAGTGCTAGAGACGGCGGGAGCGGAGTAGATACGCAGTATTTT
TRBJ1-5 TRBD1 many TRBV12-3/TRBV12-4 CASTRRDRNQPQHF TGTGCCAGCACCCGCCGGGACAGAAATCAGCCCCAGCATTTT
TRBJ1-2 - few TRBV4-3 CASSQDWSQGNYGYTF TGCGCCAGCAGCCAAGATTGGAGCCAGGGGAACTATGGCTACACCTTC
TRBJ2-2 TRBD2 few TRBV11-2 CASSSLRLAGTNFAGELFF TGTGCCAGCAGCTCCCTCCGACTAGCGGGGACAAATTTCGCCGGGGAGCTGTTTTTT
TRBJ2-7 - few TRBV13 CASSPPYGLGLPAEQYF TGTGCCAGCAGCCCCCCGTACGGTCTCGGACTGCCCGCCGAGCAGTACTTC
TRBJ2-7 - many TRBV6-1 CASSKAWGTSYEQYF TGTGCCAGCAGCAAAGCCTGGGGTACTTCCTACGAGCAGTACTTC
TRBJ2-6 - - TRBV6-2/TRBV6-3 CASTRFPGANVLTF TGTGCCAGCACCAGGTTTCCTGGGGCCAACGTCCTGACTTTC
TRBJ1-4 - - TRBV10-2 CASRKTATYEKLFF TGCGCCAGCAGAAAGACAGCCACCTATGAAAAACTGTTTTTT
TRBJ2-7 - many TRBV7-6 CASGRASYEQYF TGTGCCAGCGGGCGGGCGTCGTACGAGCAGTACTTC
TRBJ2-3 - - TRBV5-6 CASSPERADTQYF TGTGCCAGCAGCCCGGAGCGGGCTGATACGCAGTATTTT
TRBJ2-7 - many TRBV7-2 CASSYTSYEQYF TGTGCCAGCAGCTACACCTCCTACGAGCAGTACTTC